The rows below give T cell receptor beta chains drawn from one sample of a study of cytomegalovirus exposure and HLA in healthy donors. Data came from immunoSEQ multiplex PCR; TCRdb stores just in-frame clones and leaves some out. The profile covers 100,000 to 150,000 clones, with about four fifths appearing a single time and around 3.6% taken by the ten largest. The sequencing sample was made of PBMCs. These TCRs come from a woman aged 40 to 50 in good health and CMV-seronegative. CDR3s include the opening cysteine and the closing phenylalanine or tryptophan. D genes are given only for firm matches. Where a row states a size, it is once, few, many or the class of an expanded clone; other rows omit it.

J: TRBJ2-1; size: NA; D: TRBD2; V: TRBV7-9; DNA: TGTGCCAGCAGCCCGGGACTAGCGGCCGGGAATGAGCAGTTCTTC; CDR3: CASSPGLAAGNEQFF
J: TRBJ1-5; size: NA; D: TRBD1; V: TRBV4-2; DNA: TGTGCCAGCAGCCAAGACAACCGGGACAGGGAATATCAGCCCCAGCATTTT; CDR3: CASSQDNRDREYQPQHF
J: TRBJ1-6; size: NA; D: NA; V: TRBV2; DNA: TGTGCCAGCAGTGTGGGTCGGGTAGTTAATTCACCCCTCCACTTT; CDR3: CASSVGRVVNSPLHF
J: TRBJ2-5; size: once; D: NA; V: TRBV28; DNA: TGTGCCAGCAGTCTCCCAGGGCCCCAAGAGACCCAGTACTTC; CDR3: CASSLPGPQETQYF
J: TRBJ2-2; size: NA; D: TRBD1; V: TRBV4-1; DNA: TGCGCCAGCAGCCAACCGACAGGGGGCACCGGGGAGCTGTTTTTT; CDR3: CASSQPTGGTGELFF
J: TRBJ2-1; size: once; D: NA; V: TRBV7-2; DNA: TGTGCCAGCAGCCTAAAGAGCGGCCCCCCGGGGAATGAGCAGTTCTTC; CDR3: CASSLKSGPPGNEQFF
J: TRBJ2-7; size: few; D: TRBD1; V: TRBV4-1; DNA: TGCGCCAGCAGCCCCCCGACAGGGGTAGGCGAGCAGTACTTC; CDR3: CASSPPTGVGEQYF
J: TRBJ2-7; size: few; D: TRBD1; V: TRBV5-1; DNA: TGCGCCAGCAGCTTGGGGGACAGCCGCTACGAGCAGTACTTC; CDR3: CASSLGDSRYEQYF
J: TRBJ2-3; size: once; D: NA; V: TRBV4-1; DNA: TGCGCCAGCAGCCAGTCTAGCGGCACAGATACGCAGTATTTT; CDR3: CASSQSSGTDTQYF
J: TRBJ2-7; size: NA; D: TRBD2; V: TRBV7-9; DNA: TGTGCCAGCAGCGCCACCCGGGAGGGATACGAGCAGTACTTC; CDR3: CASSATREGYEQYF
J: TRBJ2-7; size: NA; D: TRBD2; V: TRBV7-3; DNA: TGTGCCAGCAGCATGCGGGGGGGGCGCGAGCAGTACTTC; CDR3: CASSMRGGREQYF
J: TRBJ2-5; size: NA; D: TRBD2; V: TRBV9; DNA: TGTGCCAGCAGCGTAGGGGGGAGGGCTTCTCAAGAGACCCAGTACTTC; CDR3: CASSVGGRASQETQYF
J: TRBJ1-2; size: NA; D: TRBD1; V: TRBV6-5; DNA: TGTGCCAGCAGTCGGGACAGAAGGGACCATGGCTACACCTTC; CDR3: CASSRDRRDHGYTF
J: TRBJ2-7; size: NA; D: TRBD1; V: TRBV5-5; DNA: TGTGCCAGCAGCTCCCCGGGACAGGGGACGTACGAGCAGTACTTC; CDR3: CASSSPGQGTYEQYF
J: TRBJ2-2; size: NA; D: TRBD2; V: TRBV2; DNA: TGTGCCAGCAGTGATCGGATGCGGGAGGGGTCCGGGGAGCTGTTTTTT; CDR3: CASSDRMREGSGELFF
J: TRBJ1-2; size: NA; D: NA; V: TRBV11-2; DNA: TGTGCCAGCAGCGTTCAGGGTTCTGGCTACACCTTC; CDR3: CASSVQGSGYTF
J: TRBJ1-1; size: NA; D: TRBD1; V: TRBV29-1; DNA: TGCAGCGTGGGGACAGGAACCGAAGCTTTCTTT; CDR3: CSVGTGTEAFF
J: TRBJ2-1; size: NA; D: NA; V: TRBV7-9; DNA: TGTGCCAGCAGGCGGGTCTCCCATGAGCAGTTCTTC; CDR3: CASRRVSHEQFF
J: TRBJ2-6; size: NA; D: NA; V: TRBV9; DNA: TGTGCCAGCAGCGGCGGAGGAGGGGCCAACGTCCTGACTTTC; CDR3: CASSGGGGANVLTF
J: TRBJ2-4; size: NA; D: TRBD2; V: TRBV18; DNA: TGTGCCAGCTCACCTAAAGTGGGGACTAGCGGTCAAAACATTCAGTACTTC; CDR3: CASSPKVGTSGQNIQYF
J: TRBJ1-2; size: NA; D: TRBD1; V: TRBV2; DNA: TGTGCCAGCACACAGGGGGCTATCTATGGCTACACCTTC; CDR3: CASTQGAIYGYTF
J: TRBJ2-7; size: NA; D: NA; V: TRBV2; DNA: TGTGCCAGCAGGACCTTGGACAGCTCCTACGAGCAGTACTTC; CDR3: CASRTLDSSYEQYF